Following are 21 T cell receptor beta chains from one sample sequenced in a study of regulatory T cells in long-lasting Graves disease. This sample's time point: newly diagnosed GD, antithyroid drugs for less than 3 months. PBMC-extracted RNA yielded the TCR library. CDR3 regions were amplified by Arm-PCR using iRepertoire HTBI primers to build TCR beta libraries. Each CDR3 protein is one row after TCRdb ran MiXCR on the multiplex PCR reads. The repertoire has over 300,000 distinct CDR3 sequences, 15% of them found once; the top ten carry roughly 20%. Material: peripheral blood mononuclear cells (PBMCs), obtained at new diagnosis, from a patient treated with antithyroid drugs. The receptors stem from a female donor with Graves disease.

This clonotype was observed a handful of times. This chain joins TRBV6-2 or TRBV6-3 and TRBJ2-4; no reliable D call. Per germline, CDR1 MNHEY and CDR2 SVGEGT. V was pared by 6 bases and J by 2 bases, with 11 bases between. This CDR3 is 14 amino acids long. CDR3 DNA: TGTGCCAGCAGCTTAACTTCATCCAAAAACATTCAGTACTTC. Its protein is CASSLTSSKNIQYF.

This clonotype came up once. The V and J genes are TRBV6-2 or TRBV6-3 and TRBJ2-5, with 7 positions matching TRBD1. J gave up 1 base and V 5 bases, and 13 bases lay outside the gene matches. CDR3 size: 17 residues. Germline V CDR1 and CDR2: MNHEY, SVGEGT. The CDR3 is CASSEARPTGFQETQYF. As DNA, the CDR3 is TGTGCCAGCAGTGAAGCGAGGCCGACAGGGTTCCAAGAGACCCAGTACTTC.

This clonotype showed up many times. The chain couples TRBV2 to TRBJ1-5, with a tentative D call TRBD1 (5 bases). The CDR3 is made up of 14 amino acids. Trimming stripped 6 bases from V and 2 bases from J, with 11 bases between. CDR1 is SNHLY and CDR2 is FYNNEI in the germline V gene. The CDR3 bases are TGTGCCAGCAGGTCAAGGGGTGGCAATCAGCCCCAGCATTTT. This sequence encodes CASRSRGGNQPQHF.

In this sample, this clonotype turned up many times. The J gene is TRBJ1-2, the V gene TRBV29-1; 10 positions match TRBD1. The CDR3 contains 14 residues. From germline, CDR1 is SQVTM and CDR2 ANQGSEA. V gave up 8 bases and J gave up 4 bases; unmatched junction bases: 10. The CDR3 loop is CSYSGTGASYGYTF. The CDR3 DNA reads as TGCAGCTACTCCGGGACAGGGGCTAGCTATGGCTACACCTTC.

The table lists this clonotype with many counts. The rearrangement joins TRBV9 to TRBJ2-7; D possibly corresponds to TRBD2 (6 bases). V shed 0 bases and J shed 3 bases, with 16 bases lying between them. The CDR3 totals 16 residues. The germline V gene encodes CDR1 SGDLS and CDR2 YYNGEE. CDR3: CASSVGVGGSVYEQYF. The CDR3 DNA follows: TGTGCCAGCAGCGTAGGGGTTGGAGGGAGCGTCTACGAGCAGTACTTC.

This clonotype was detected ten times or more. This chain joins TRBV29-1 and TRBJ1-1, with TRBD1 matching over 7 bases. The CDR3 spans 14 residues. Trimming at V came to 6 bases and at J to 1 base, leaving 8 bases not matched to a gene. CDR1 SQVTM and CDR2 ANQGSEA come from the germline V gene. CDR3 coding DNA: TGCAGCGTCCGTAAGACAGGGCGGAACACTGAAGCTTTCTTT. This sequence encodes CSVRKTGRNTEAFF.

The chain carries TRBV5-5 and TRBJ2-7; TRBD2 matches at 8 bases. The germline V gene encodes CDR1 SGHKS and CDR2 YYEKEE (reference sequence). The V gene end was trimmed by 4 bases and the J gene end by 7 bases; junction bases not matched to a gene: 16. CDR3 length: 16 residues. The CDR3 loop reads CASSPSRGLRGGEQYF. DNA for the CDR3: TGTGCCAGCAGCCCCAGCCGGGGGCTCCGGGGGGGTGAGCAGTACTTC.

This sequence joins TRBV29-1 and TRBJ2-6, with D possibly TRBD1 on 5 matching bases. Germline V lookup: CDR1 SQVTM, CDR2 ANQGSEA. V was pared by 0 bases and J by 4 bases, with 13 bases between. CDR3 size: 16 residues. The CDR3 protein is CSVEDLEGAGANVLTF. The CDR3 nucleotides read TGCAGCGTTGAAGATCTGGAAGGGGCCGGGGCCAACGTCCTGACTTTC. Together with reference TRBV29-1 and TRBJ2-6, the CDR3 gives the full variable domain: SAVISQKPSRDICQRGTSLTIQCQVDSQVTMMFWYRQQPGQSLTLIATANQGSEATYESGFVIDKFPISRPNLTFSTLTVSNMSPEDSSIYLCSVEDLEGAGANVLTFGAGSRLTVL.

This clonotype showed up many times. The V gene is TRBV2, the J gene TRBJ2-7; maybe TRBD2 (6 bases). The V gene's germline CDR1 is SNHLY and CDR2 FYNNEI. V was pared by 7 bases and J by 1 base, with 14 bases between. This CDR3 has 14 residues. The CDR3 DNA is TGTGCCAGCATGACGCGGGGCATTTCCTACGAGCAGTACTTC. It translates to CASMTRGISYEQYF.

At least ten counts were recorded for this clonotype. The chain is built from TRBV28 and TRBJ2-7; 9 bases are shared with TRBD2. With 7 bases clipped from V and 0 bases from J, the junction kept 7 bases outside the gene matches. Germline assignment: CDR1 MDHEN and CDR2 SYDVKM. The CDR3 length is 15 residues. CDR3 sequence: CASTGRLAVSYEQYF. DNA of the CDR3: TGTGCCAGCACGGGCCGACTAGCGGTCTCCTACGAGCAGTACTTC.

There are a few counts of this clonotype. CDR3: CASSLTTGGAGYNEKLFF. The CDR3, as DNA: TGTGCCAGCAGCCTGACAACAGGGGGCGCGGGGTATAATGAAAAACTGTTTTTT. V gene TRBV7-9 combines with J gene TRBJ1-4; 9 positions agree with TRBD1. This CDR3 has 18 amino acids. Germline lookup yields CDR1 SEHNR and CDR2 FQNEAQ (reference sequence). Trimming cost V 5 bases and J 4 bases; bases outside gene matches: 14. Full variable domain (remainder filled in from reference TRBV7-9 and TRBJ1-4): DTGVSQNPRHKITKRGQNVTFRCDPISEHNRLYWYRQTLGQGPEFLTYFQNEAQLEKSRLLSDRFSAERPKGSFSTLEIQRTEQGDSAMYLCASSLTTGGAGYNEKLFFGSGTQLSVL.

The chain carries TRBV29-1 and TRBJ1-4; a weak D match, TRBD1 (6 bases). Germline-derived CDR1 and CDR2 are SQVTM and ANQGSEA. V lost 0 bases to trimming and J lost 8 bases, with 22 bases between them. This CDR3 has 17 amino acids. The CDR3 spells CSVEDHTGGGPREKLFF. The DNA for the CDR3 is TGCAGCGTTGAAGATCATACAGGAGGGGGACCGCGAGAAAAACTGTTTTTT.

The V and J genes are TRBV11-2 and TRBJ1-2; unclear D gene. The CDR3 has 14 amino acids. V was cut by 4 bases and J by 0 bases, with 9 bases left in between. CDR1 and CDR2 (germline): SGHAT, FQNNGV. CDR3 nucleotide sequence: TGTGCCAGCAGCTCCGGCGGACCTAACTATGGCTACACCTTC. Encoded protein: CASSSGGPNYGYTF.

This clonotype occurred many times. V and J are TRBV14 and TRBJ1-3; D gene unclear. Germline assignment: CDR1 SGHDN and CDR2 FVKESK. The CDR3 length is 16 residues. Trimming cost V 1 base and J 6 bases, with 16 bases left between them. In nucleotides, the CDR3 is TGTGCCAGCAGCCAAGGATTGGGCGTCCCACCAAACACCATATATTTT. As protein: CASSQGLGVPPNTIYF.

The CDR3 spells CASSDGRPRGETQYF. The CDR3 nucleotides read TGTGCCAGCAGTGACGGACGCCCCAGGGGAGAGACCCAGTACTTC. The chain employs TRBV28 and TRBJ2-5; D is perhaps TRBD1 (6 bases). Germline V gene lookup returns CDR1 MDHEN and CDR2 SYDVKM. The germline V and J ends were trimmed by 5 bases and 4 bases, with 17 bases remaining between them. This CDR3 has 15 residues.

This clonotype was seen repeatedly, ten times or more. V gene TRBV12-3 or TRBV12-4 combines with J gene TRBJ2-3, with 7 bases fitting TRBD1. Losses at the gene ends were 5 bases for V and 6 bases for J; bases not matched to a gene: 8. This CDR3 contains 14 residues. The CDR3 loop reads CASSPGQTYDTQYF. DNA for the CDR3: TGTGCCAGCAGTCCGGGACAGACCTATGATACGCAGTATTTT.

This clonotype was recorded at least ten times. A much larger clone differs by one base, so this may be a read error. The chain joins TRBV3-1 to TRBJ1-2; maybe TRBD1 (5 bases). The CDR3 is made up of 13 amino acids. Germline lookup yields CDR1 LGHDT and CDR2 YNNKEL (reference sequence). V lost 2 bases and J lost 10, with 14 bases in between. The CDR3 nucleotides are TGTGCCAGCAGCCAAACAGGAATGGGAGACTACACCTTC. It yields the protein CASSQTGMGDYTF.

The sample holds many counts of this clonotype. The CDR3 is CASSLTSGGGETQYF. The CDR3 nucleotides are TGTGCCAGCAGTTTAACTAGCGGGGGCGGGGAGACCCAGTACTTC. This chain links TRBV12-3 or TRBV12-4 with TRBJ2-5; 11 bases align to TRBD2. Trimming at V came to 2 bases and at J to 5 bases, leaving 4 bases not matched to a gene. The CDR3 extends over 15 amino acids.

This clonotype was observed many times. The CDR3 DNA follows: TGTGCCAGCAGTTCTCCCACCGGGACAGGATCCTACGAGCAGTACTTC. Amino acids: CASSSPTGTGSYEQYF. The chain recombines TRBV28 with TRBJ2-7; 8 bases fit TRBD1. The CDR3 contains 16 residues. The J segment lost 1 base and the V segment lost 4 bases, leaving 9 bases of the junction unmatched. Germline CDR1 reads MDHEN; CDR2 reads SYDVKM.

This clonotype was observed many times. The chain couples TRBV18 to TRBJ2-5; D is perhaps TRBD1 or TRBD2 (5 bases each). Looked up from germline, CDR1 is KGHSH and CDR2 is LQKENI. Trimming cost V 0 bases and J 5 bases, with 7 bases left between them. CDR3 length: 13 amino acids. The CDR3 nucleotides are TGTGCCAGCTCACCACCAGGGGACGAGACCCAGTACTTC. Residues: CASSPPGDETQYF.

This clonotype was seen ten or more times. The chain joins TRBV20-1 to TRBJ2-4; TRBD2 matches at 11 bases. Trimming took 6 bases from V and 0 from J; bases not matched to a gene: 7. From germline, CDR1 is DFQATT and CDR2 SNEGSKA (reference sequence). The CDR3 has 16 residues. CDR3 bases: TGCAGTGCCACCGGGACTAGCGGTCTAGCCAAAAACATTCAGTACTTC. This codes for CSATGTSGLAKNIQYF.